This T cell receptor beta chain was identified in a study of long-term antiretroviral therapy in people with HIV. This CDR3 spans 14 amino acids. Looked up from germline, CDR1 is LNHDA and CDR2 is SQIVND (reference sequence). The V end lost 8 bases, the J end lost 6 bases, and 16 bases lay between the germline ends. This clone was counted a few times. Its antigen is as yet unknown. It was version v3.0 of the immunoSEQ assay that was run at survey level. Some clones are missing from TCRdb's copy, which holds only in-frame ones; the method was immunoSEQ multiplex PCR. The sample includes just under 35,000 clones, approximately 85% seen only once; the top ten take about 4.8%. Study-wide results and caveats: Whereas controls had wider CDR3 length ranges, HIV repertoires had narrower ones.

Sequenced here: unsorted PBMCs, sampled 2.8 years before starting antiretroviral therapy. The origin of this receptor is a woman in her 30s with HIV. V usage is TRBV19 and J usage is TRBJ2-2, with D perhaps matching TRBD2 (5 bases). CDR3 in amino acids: CASGRLRAPGELFF. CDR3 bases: TGTGCCAGTGGAAGGTTGAGGGCGCCCGGGGAGCTGTTTTTT.